This section outlines one TCR beta chain sequence together with its context. This record comes from a study of shared T cell receptors in the human thymus. The CDR3 is made up of 16 amino acids. The germline V gene encodes CDR1 LNHDA and CDR2 SQIVND (reference sequence). The V gene end was trimmed by 5 bases and the J gene end by 2 bases; junction bases not matched to a gene: 8. The data were produced by immunoSEQ multiplex PCR, yet TCRdb's version contains in-frame clones alone and is incomplete. The table shows 500,000 to 850,000 clones, with roughly 86% occurring only once. In addition, the sample was reused for a study of human thymus T cells. As reported in that work: Among the donors, all were healthy Finnish infants having corrective surgery for congenital heart defects. Unrelated people showed highly overlapping thymic repertoires, related research reported.

Sequences were obtained from thymocytes. The clonotype comes from a boy under two years old with a congenital heart defect. The gene calls are TRBV19 and TRBJ2-3, with 9 bases identical to TRBD1. The CDR3 reads CASSSPGQGYTDTQYF. Here the CDR3 DNA reads TGTGCCAGTAGTTCCCCGGGACAGGGATACACAGATACGCAGTATTTT.